The sequence of this TCR beta chain was determined in a study of human T cells and chemical hapten exposure (dated by TCRdb to 2020 to 2023). For context, the study as a whole: For sensitization, 2% DPC in acetone was applied to a roughly 2 cm by roughly 2 cm area of upper inner arm skin. Throughout the study period of roughly 24 weeks, patients also received therapeutic DPC doses to the scalp every week. Patch tests used Finn chambers with 0.01% DPC on the upper back, scored after 6 days by International Contact Dermatitis Research Group standards. The mostly female patient cohort included alopecia areata with under or over 50% scalp involvement, alopecia totalis and alopecia universalis. Libraries were pooled for sequencing, and variation in per-sample TCR yields was attributed mainly to small differences in library volumes within the pool. Peripheral blood TCR repertoire changes were tracked in vivo in alopecia patients during primary and secondary sensitization to the hapten diphenylcyclopropenone (DPC). Blood samples were taken from patients before sensitization (week 0) and then at 2, 6 and about 24 weeks after DPC sensitization. Blood for TCR sequencing was provided by twenty-nine alopecia patients at one to four time points (pre-sensitization, 2, 6 and 24 weeks).

V was cut back by 5 bases and J by 5 bases, leaving a gap of 11 bases between them. CDR1 and CDR2 were assigned from the germline V gene as SGHTA and FQGNSA. Measured from the cysteine to the phenylalanine, the CDR3 is 13 residues long. This entry keeps only the CDR3 DNA: 39 bases, framed from base 1. This clonotype was observed many times. Its antigen has not been determined. No much larger clone exists at a distance of one base, and base qualities are not known. Paper-wide results and their limitations: A positive correlation was found between the number of PT1 expanded TCRs and patch test score, with significance reached at thresholds 8, 16 and 32 but not 4. After repeated subsampling, the strength of the expansion versus patch-test correlation and the threshold at which it became significant changed. Compared with pre-sensitization or healthy control sets, expanded TCRs formed significantly more large CDR3 similarity clusters, which is consistent with antigen-driven responses. Because every patient had alopecia, a presumed autoimmune disease, the patients' immune response might differ from that of healthy individuals. The number of TCRs above 1 in 1000 frequency did not change with DPC sensitization; there was no evidence of global repertoire structure alterations.

The receptor library was made with RACE. Sequencing took place on a NextSeq 500. Library preparation attached unique molecular identifiers to individual cDNA molecules for quantitative, reproducible TCR counting. From each blood RNA sample, both TCR alpha and TCR beta chains were sequenced. In the original analysis: The median number of TCRs per sample was approximately 96,000, ranging from about 23,224 to 750,000. The Decombinator software suite was used to annotate the V, J and CDR3 of the TCR reads. For PS versus PT1 abundance plots, all samples were subsampled to the same number of TCRs (28,000). Expanded TCRs were defined as absent before sensitization and observed at least eight times at the 2-week time point. Clones were called with MiXCR by TCRdb after fastp trimmed the public reads at Q25, and only in-frame beta chains were retained. CDR3 protein sequences are deduplicated, and each keeps its most common genes and DNA. V and J calls and clone size were set by TCRdb, not the authors. The sample table lists approximately 350,000 distinct CDR3 sequences, approximately 6.9% of them with a count of one. The top ten hold about 8% of the sample.

The time point label here, explained by the study, means: patch test 1, 2 weeks after DPC sensitization. Taken with the paper, the label for treatment or condition translates to: therapeutic diphenylcyclopropenone sensitization with weekly scalp DPC. At each patch-test visit, blood was drawn before the patch test was applied. Eligible patients were aged 18 to 70, diagnosed with alopecia, deemed suitable for DPC therapy, and excluded if pregnant. Total RNA was extracted from unfractionated whole blood collected in Tempus Blood RNA tubes. Sequenced here: whole blood, sampled in connection with sensitization to the hapten diphenylcyclopropenone (DPC). The TCR was taken from a young woman with alopecia areata. Some clones in this sample may be carry-over from other donors' samples. The chain was built from TRBV7-2 and TRBJ2-3; a tentative D call is TRBD2 (5 bases match). The nucleotides are TGTGCCAGCAGCCCCAGCGGCGGAGATACGCAGTATTTT. This sequence encodes CASSPSGGDTQYF.